The 2 T cell receptor beta chains reported below all come from one sample, sequenced in a study of blood T cell repertoires in COVID-19. Using immunoSEQ multiplex PCR, the repertoire was profiled, and TCRdb retains in-frame clones only, with some absent. The repertoire holds about 78,000 clones, with around 90% as singletons. Sequenced: peripheral blood. The receptors were gathered from a woman aged 45-59 years in a cohort sampled during active COVID-19.

The CDR3: CASSPGTSGGELFF. The CDR3 DNA follows: TGTGCCAGCAGCCCGGGGACTAGCGGCGGGGAGCTGTTTTTT. The J gene is TRBJ2-2, the V gene TRBV7-6, with 11 bases lining up with TRBD2. This CDR3 region has 14 residues. The V segment lost 5 bases and the J segment 7 bases; nucleotides outside the gene matches: 3. Germline V CDR1 and CDR2: SGHVS, FNYEAQ.

This clone was seen only a few times. The CDR3 sequence is CASSLGRLAAETQYF. CDR3 nucleotides: TGTGCCAGCAGCTTAGGTCGGCTAGCGGCGGAGACCCAGTACTTC. The chain links TRBV5-6 to TRBJ2-5; 7 bases line up with TRBD2. V shed 2 bases, J shed 5 bases, and the junction held 9 bases outside the gene matches. The CDR3 consists of 15 residues. Germline V gene lookup returns CDR1 SGHDT and CDR2 YYEEEE.